Below are 26 T cell receptor beta chains sequenced from a single sample in a study of T-cell memory formation after mild COVID-19. TCRdb called the 5' RACE reads again in MiXCR, with one record for every CDR3 protein. The sample has about 250,000 distinct CDR3 sequences; 16% are singletons. The sequencing sample was made of PBMCs or a T cell subset sorted from them (not recorded which). All receptors derive from a man between 18 and 35 years old who had mild COVID-19 (a few samples of this study predate the infection). Cell type and time point are not known.

This clonotype was detected ten times or more. The CDR3 nucleotides read TGCGCCAGCCGACTAGCGTACAATGAGCAGTTCTTC. Protein product: CASRLAYNEQFF. V usage is TRBV10-2 and J usage is TRBJ2-1; 8 positions match TRBD2. This CDR3 has 12 amino acids. Germline CDR1 WSHSY, CDR2 SAAADI. J lost 4 bases, V lost 8 bases, and 1 base had no gene match.

This clonotype has only a few counts. V is TRBV12-3 or TRBV12-4 and J is TRBJ1-2; D is ambiguous. The CDR3 is made up of 13 amino acids. The ends were cut back, 6 bases at V and 5 bases at J, with 13 bases in the middle. CDR3 in amino acids: CASSLLGAYGYTF. The CDR3 DNA reads TGTGCCAGCAGCTTACTGGGAGCGTATGGCTACACCTTC.

In regard to this clonotype: At one of its ends the junction is not consistent with the germline gene, which may arise from a read error. The rearrangement links TRBV29-1 to TRBJ1-5; D gene unclear. The germline V gene encodes CDR1 SQVTM and CDR2 ANQGSEA. The CDR3 is 14 amino acids. Written as DNA, the CDR3 is TGCAGCGTCGAAGGGCGTAGGAGCAATCAGCCCCAGCATTTT. It translates to CSVEGRRSNQPQHF.

The chain uses TRBV4-3 and TRBJ1-3; the D gene is possibly TRBD1 (5 bases). The CDR3 loop spans 16 amino acids. Germline loops: CDR1 LGHNA, CDR2 YSLEER. Trimming removed 1 base at V and 1 base at J, with 11 bases between. The CDR3 here is CASSQGAGISGNTIYF. For the CDR3, the DNA is TGCGCCAGCAGCCAAGGGGCAGGGATATCTGGAAACACCATATATTTT.

This clonotype was seen more than once but under ten times. V usage is TRBV4-3 and J usage is TRBJ2-5; either TRBD1 or TRBD2 may fit D (5 bases each). From germline, CDR1 is LGHNA and CDR2 YSLEER. The CDR3 consists of 14 residues. With 0 bases removed from V and 6 bases from J, the gap between germline ends came to 11 bases. The chain's CDR3 is CASSQELGEKTQYF. CDR3 DNA: TGCGCCAGCAGCCAAGAGCTAGGGGAGAAGACCCAGTACTTC.

The rearrangement links TRBV2 to TRBJ1-5; D unclear. Germline-derived CDR1 and CDR2 are SNHLY and FYNNEI. V dropped 5 bases and J dropped 0 bases, with 8 bases sitting between them. This CDR3 has 14 amino acids. The CDR3 is CASSNGNSNQPQHF. In DNA form, the CDR3 reads TGTGCCAGCAGTAACGGTAATAGCAATCAGCCCCAGCATTTT.

This clonotype was picked up a small number of times. This chain joins TRBV6-2 or TRBV6-3 and TRBJ2-6, with 8 bases identical to TRBD1. Germline V gene data show CDR1 as MNHEY and CDR2 as SVGEGT. V lost 6 bases, J lost 4 bases, and 8 bases stayed unmatched. CDR3 length: 16 amino acids. The CDR3 DNA reads TGTGCCAGCAGACTACAGGGGGGAGCAGGGGCCAACGTCCTGACTTTC. The encoded protein is CASRLQGGAGANVLTF.

CDR3 region: CASSRQGLNTEAFF. In DNA, the CDR3 is TGTGCCAGCAGTCGACAGGGCTTGAACACTGAAGCTTTCTTT. The chain couples TRBV12-3 or TRBV12-4 to TRBJ1-1, with TRBD1 matching 7 bases. V gave up 5 bases and J gave up 0 bases; unmatched junction bases: 3. The CDR3 has 14 amino acids.

With respect to this clonotype: One end of the junction is discordant with germline, which a read error may explain. The rearrangement links TRBV5-1 to TRBJ1-1, with D maybe TRBD1 (5 bases). The germline gives CDR1 SGHRS, CDR2 YFSETQ. The CDR3 loop spans 14 amino acids. Written as DNA, the CDR3 is TGCGCAAGCAGCTTACCCGACAGGAACACTGAAGCTTTCTTT. It encodes CASSLPDRNTEAFF.

A few counts support this clonotype. V usage is TRBV10-3 and J usage is TRBJ1-2; D is unresolved. Germline values: CDR1 ENHRY, CDR2 SYGVKD. CDR3 size: 15 residues. V gave up 0 bases and J gave up 6 bases, with 14 bases separating them. As DNA, the CDR3 is TGTGCCATCAGTGAGTCAGGCGGATTTTATGATGGCTACACCTTC. Protein sequence: CAISESGGFYDGYTF.

This clonotype has only a few counts. V gene TRBV13 combines with J gene TRBJ2-5; TRBD2 agrees at 10 bases. This CDR3 is 15 amino acids long. Per germline, CDR1 PRHDT and CDR2 FYEKMQ (reference sequence). Trimming cost V 1 base and J 5 bases; bases outside gene matches: 4. CDR3 sequence: CASSLALAGVETQYF. Here the CDR3 DNA reads TGTGCCAGCAGCTTAGCCCTAGCGGGGGTCGAGACCCAGTACTTC. Variable domain in full (rest from reference TRBV13 and TRBJ2-5): AAGVIQSPRHLIKEKRETATLKCYPIPRHDTVYWYQQGPGQDPQFLISFYEKMQSDKGSIPDRFSAQQFSDYHSELNMSSLELGDSALYFCASSLALAGVETQYFGPGTRLLVL.

The chain recombines TRBV5-1 with TRBJ2-5; a possible D gene is TRBD1 (6 bases). Germline V gene sequence: CDR1 SGHRS, CDR2 YFSETQ. This CDR3 is built from 14 residues. Trimming removed 4 bases at V and 5 bases at J, with 15 bases between. For the CDR3, the DNA is TGCGCCAGCAGCCTCACCCAGGGGCCGGAGACCCAGTACTTC. Translation: CASSLTQGPETQYF.

In this sample, this clonotype turned up a few times. The chain joins TRBV7-8 to TRBJ1-2, with D possibly being TRBD1 (6 bases). This CDR3 spans 14 amino acids. V was shortened by 5 bases and J by 1 base, with 11 bases between the two germline ends. Germline-derived CDR1 and CDR2 are SGHVS and FQNEAQ. The CDR3 coding sequence is TGTGCCAGCAGCCCTCGACAGGATAACTATGGCTACACCTTC. As protein: CASSPRQDNYGYTF.

The table lists this clonotype with a few counts. This chain joins TRBV19 and TRBJ1-1; a possible D gene is TRBD1 (5 bases). V was trimmed by 5 bases and J by 1 base, leaving 14 bases between them. The CDR3 has 15 amino acids. The germline V gene encodes CDR1 LNHDA and CDR2 SQIVND (reference sequence). Written as DNA, the CDR3 is TGTGCCAGTAGTCCCGAAGGGACCGCGAACACTGAAGCTTTCTTT. This gives the protein CASSPEGTANTEAFF.

The chain recombines TRBV20-1 with TRBJ2-1, with TRBD1 identical over 7 bases. Germline CDR1 is DFQATT and CDR2 is SNEGSKA (reference sequence). V trimming: 0 bases; J trimming: 6 bases; junction bases outside the gene matches: 8. This CDR3 has 15 amino acids. CDR3 nucleotides: TGCAGTGCTAGAGATCTGAGACAGGGATTCAATGAGCAGTTCTTC. It is translated as CSARDLRQGFNEQFF.

This chain joins TRBV12-3 or TRBV12-4 and TRBJ1-5; 8 positions agree with TRBD1. This CDR3 contains 16 residues. J lost 6 bases, V lost 6 bases, and 13 bases had no gene match. CDR3 nucleotide sequence: TGTGCCAGCAGGGAATTCGGACAGGGAGGTGGTCAGCCCCAGCATTTT. This translates into CASREFGQGGGQPQHF.

The chain uses TRBV20-1 and TRBJ1-2; D gene unclear. The ends were cut back, 0 bases at V and 14 bases at J, with 25 bases in the middle. Germline V gene lookup returns CDR1 DFQATT and CDR2 SNEGSKA (reference sequence). The CDR3 length is 15 residues. CDR3 amino acids: CSARDPLLSLWGGTF. DNA of the CDR3: TGCAGTGCTAGAGATCCCCTACTTTCGTTATGGGGTGGGACCTTC.

This clonotype was observed at least ten times. The chain has TRBV2 and TRBJ1-5; D unclear. The CDR3 covers 12 residues. Germline V gives CDR1 SNHLY, CDR2 FYNNEI. Trimming shortened V by 6 bases and J by 5 bases, and 8 bases separated the two germline ends. This chain's CDR3 is CASRTSYQPQHF. The CDR3 region has the DNA TGTGCCAGCAGAACGAGCTATCAGCCCCAGCATTTT.

The genes are TRBV4-3 and TRBJ2-1, with D perhaps matching TRBD1 or TRBD2 (6 bases each). The CDR3 consists of 13 residues. Germline V CDR1 and CDR2: LGHNA, YSLEER. The germline V and J ends were trimmed by 4 bases and 8 bases, with 12 bases remaining between them. The CDR3 protein is CASSRGTIHEQFF. The CDR3, as DNA: TGCGCCAGCAGCCGCGGGACAATCCATGAGCAGTTCTTC.

The genes are TRBV20-1 and TRBJ1-2, with 9 bases that match TRBD1. After removal of 1 base from V and 6 bases from J, the junction contained 6 bases not matched to a gene. Germline assignment: CDR1 DFQATT and CDR2 SNEGSKA (reference sequence). CDR3 length: 14 amino acids. Here the CDR3 DNA reads TGCAGTGCTAGAGCCGGGACAGGGCTTAATGGCTACACCTTC. Translation: CSARAGTGLNGYTF.

This clonotype occurred a few times. This sequence joins TRBV7-7 and TRBJ2-2, with D perhaps matching TRBD1 (7 bases). CDR1 SSHAT and CDR2 FNYEAQ come from the germline V gene (reference sequence). The CDR3 has 13 residues. Trimming left V 3 bases short and J 7 bases short, with 9 bases between. CDR3 DNA sequence: TGTGCCAGCAGCTTGCAGGGGGGCGGGGAGCTGTTTTTT. It codes for CASSLQGGGELFF.

This clonotype was recorded many times. The genes are TRBV7-2 and TRBJ2-5; D not certain. CDR3 size: 11 residues. The ends were cut back, 3 bases at V and 7 bases at J, with 6 bases in the middle. Germline V lookup: CDR1 SGHTA, CDR2 FQGNSA. The CDR3: CASSFFGTQYF. CDR3 bases: TGTGCCAGCAGCTTTTTTGGGACCCAGTACTTC.

This clonotype has a count of ten or more. V and J are TRBV7-9 and TRBJ2-6; D may match TRBD1 or TRBD2 (6 bases each). The CDR3 sequence is 15 residues long. The ends were cut back, 8 bases at V and 0 bases at J, with 11 bases in the middle. Per the germline V gene, CDR1 is SEHNR and CDR2 is FQNEAQ (reference sequence). The CDR3 region has the DNA TGTGCCAGCCCGTGGGGGGCCTCTGGGGCCAACGTCCTGACTTTC. Its translation is CASPWGASGANVLTF.

In its sample, this clonotype was seen a few times. V and J are TRBV27 and TRBJ1-5; possibly TRBD1 for D (5 bases). The V gene's germline CDR1 is MNHEY and CDR2 SMNVEV (reference sequence). V gave up 3 bases and J gave up 4 bases, with 10 bases separating them. CDR3 length: 14 residues. CDR3 sequence reads: CASSLQGTNQPQHF. CDR3 nucleotide sequence: TGTGCCAGCAGTTTGCAGGGAACTAATCAGCCCCAGCATTTT.

This clonotype was detected ten times or more. This rearrangement joins TRBV5-6 to TRBJ1-2; D not certain. The CDR3 loop spans 14 amino acids. Germline V lookup: CDR1 SGHDT, CDR2 YYEEEE. Trimming took off 2 bases at V and 4 bases at J, with 12 bases between the two ends. CDR3 amino acids: CASSFGTQSYGYTF. CDR3 in DNA: TGTGCCAGCAGCTTCGGTACGCAGAGCTATGGCTACACCTTC.

The table lists this clonotype with a few counts. The gene calls are TRBV5-1 and TRBJ1-2, with D possibly matching TRBD1 (5 bases). CDR3 length: 12 amino acids. Deletions cut 7 bases from V and 4 bases from J, with 11 bases between. CDR1 is SGHRS and CDR2 is YFSETQ in the germline V gene. The chain's CDR3 is CASGGDFYGYTF. The DNA for the CDR3 is TGCGCCAGCGGGGGGGACTTCTATGGCTACACCTTC.